Below are 19 T cell receptor beta chains sequenced from a single sample in a study of PD-L1 blockade in urothelial cancer. Profiled with immunoSEQ multiplex PCR; TCRdb holds only in-frame clones, not every one. Of 20,000 to 25,000 clones listed, almost 90% are singletons. This material consisted of PBMCs, taken around atezolizumab (anti-PD-L1) treatment. All receptors come from a woman aged 55-69 years with urothelial cancer.

This sequence joins TRBV7-2 and TRBJ1-1, with D hard to call. Trimming took off 3 bases at V and 8 bases at J, with 10 bases between the two ends. Germline CDR1 is SGHTA and CDR2 is FQGNSA. This CDR3 has 12 amino acids. CDR3 nucleotides: TGTGCCAGCAGCTTGGACTTGGCGGAAGCTTTCTTT. Translated, it gives CASSLDLAEAFF.

The chain carries TRBV28 and TRBJ1-5; TRBD1 matches 8 bases. V was pared by 6 bases and J by 2 bases, with 9 bases of the junction left unmatched. CDR3 length: 16 amino acids. Germline V gene sequence: CDR1 MDHEN, CDR2 SYDVKM. The DNA for the CDR3 is TGTGCCAGCAGCCCGGGACAGGTCGGGGGCAATCAGCCCCAGCATTTT. Its translation is CASSPGQVGGNQPQHF.

The J gene is TRBJ2-1, the V gene TRBV9; a possible D gene is TRBD2 (6 bases). The CDR3 extends over 14 amino acids. V was pared by 2 bases and J by 9 bases, with 15 bases between. CDR1 and CDR2 (germline): SGDLS, YYNGEE. Here the CDR3 DNA reads TGTGCCAGCAGCGTTCCGGTAGCCGGGGGTGAGCAGTTCTTC. Its protein product is CASSVPVAGGEQFF. Full variable domain (remainder filled in from reference TRBV9 and TRBJ2-1): DSGVTQTPKHLITATGQRVTLRCSPRSGDLSVYWYQQSLDQGLQFLIQYYNGEERAKGNILERFSAQQFPDLHSELNLSSLELGDSALYFCASSVPVAGGEQFFGPGTRLTVL.

This chain connects TRBV27 to TRBJ2-1; 14 nucleotides agree with TRBD2. The germline CDR1 and CDR2 sequences are MNHEY and SMNVEV (reference sequence). The CDR3 is 14 residues long. The ends lost 8 bases at V and 6 bases at J; junction bases unmatched: 3. Here the CDR3 DNA reads TGTGCCAGCGCGACTAGCGGGAGGGGCAATGAGCAGTTCTTC. It specifies CASATSGRGNEQFF.

This clone has just one count. This chain joins TRBV4-2 and TRBJ2-3; 12 bases fit TRBD2. After removal of 1 base from V and 6 bases from J, the junction contained 8 bases not matched to a gene. CDR1 is LGHNA and CDR2 is YNFKEQ in the germline V gene. The CDR3 is made up of 17 amino acids. In nucleotides, the CDR3 is TGTGCCAGCAGCCAAGGGACTAGCGGGGAGTGGGGGGATACGCAGTATTTT. This translates into CASSQGTSGEWGDTQYF.

The V gene is TRBV28, the J gene TRBJ2-1; 8 bases match TRBD2. Germline-derived CDR1 and CDR2 are MDHEN and SYDVKM. V lost 8 bases and J lost 8; bases outside the gene matches: 8. This CDR3 region has 13 residues. The CDR3: CASLGLVSYEQFF. As DNA, the CDR3 is TGTGCCAGCCTGGGACTAGTGTCGTATGAGCAGTTCTTC. The full variable domain, with the rest looked up from reference TRBV28 and TRBJ2-1, is DVKVTQSSRYLVKRTGEKVFLECVQDMDHENMFWYRQDPGLGLRLIYFSYDVKMKEKGDIPEGYSVSREKKERFSLILESASTNQTSMYLCASLGLVSYEQFFGPGTRLTVL.

J is TRBJ2-1 and V is TRBV7-2, with 13 bases fitting TRBD2. The length of the CDR3 is 15 residues. Looked up from germline, CDR1 is SGHTA and CDR2 is FQGNSA. V was pared by 5 bases and J by 7 bases, with 5 bases of the junction left unmatched. In DNA, the CDR3 is TGTGCCAGCAGCCCGGGACTAGCGGGGCGGAATGAGCAGTTCTTC. Translating gives CASSPGLAGRNEQFF.

In its sample, this clone was seen once. The rearrangement joins TRBV28 to TRBJ2-1; 7 bases map to TRBD2. The V and J ends lost 3 bases and 10 bases, in that order; junction bases with no gene match: 9. The CDR3 sequence is 14 residues long. Germline V gives CDR1 MDHEN, CDR2 SYDVKM. In DNA, the CDR3 is TGTGCCAGCAGTTTCCGTGGGCGGGGGAGGGAGCAGTTCTTC. Protein sequence: CASSFRGRGREQFF. Together with reference TRBV28 and TRBJ2-1, the CDR3 gives the full variable domain: DVKVTQSSRYLVKRTGEKVFLECVQDMDHENMFWYRQDPGLGLRLIYFSYDVKMKEKGDIPEGYSVSREKKERFSLILESASTNQTSMYLCASSFRGRGREQFFGPGTRLTVL.

The rearrangement uses TRBV5-1 and TRBJ2-4; D is perhaps TRBD1 (7 bases). Per germline, CDR1 SGHRS and CDR2 YFSETQ. The CDR3 contains 21 residues. Trimming pared 4 bases from V and 1 base from J, leaving 30 bases between. CDR3 protein: CASSLGGQSGSQLTAKNIQYF. DNA of the CDR3: TGCGCCAGCAGCCTGGGGGGACAGTCCGGTTCCCAACTCACCGCCAAAAACATTCAGTACTTC.

The rearrangement joins TRBV15 to TRBJ1-1; perhaps TRBD1 as D (5 bases). The CDR3 loop spans 15 amino acids. V lost 0 bases to trimming and J lost 4 bases, with 12 bases between them. CDR1 and CDR2 (germline): LNHNV, YYDKDF (reference sequence). The CDR3 nucleotides read TGTGCCACCAGCAGAGAGAACGGAGGGGTCACTGAAGCTTTCTTT. Its translation is CATSRENGGVTEAFF.

The chain joins TRBV7-8 to TRBJ2-7; TRBD2 agrees at 13 bases. This CDR3 comprises 15 residues. Germline V gives CDR1 SGHVS, CDR2 FQNEAQ. Germline trimming cut 3 bases from V and 3 bases from J; bases unmatched to any gene: 2. CDR3 DNA sequence: TGTGCCAGCAGCTTCGGGACTAGCGGGAACTACGAGCAGTACTTC. Its translation is CASSFGTSGNYEQYF.

This chain joins TRBV5-1 and TRBJ2-5; 10 positions match TRBD1. After removal of 4 bases from V and 5 bases from J, the junction contained 8 bases not matched to a gene. This CDR3 region has 15 residues. Per the germline V gene, CDR1 is SGHRS and CDR2 is YFSETQ. The chain's CDR3 is CASSTRQGAWETQYF. As DNA, the CDR3 is TGCGCCAGCAGCACAAGACAGGGGGCATGGGAGACCCAGTACTTC.

The chain employs TRBV29-1 and TRBJ2-7; 8 nucleotides align to TRBD2. Germline V lookup: CDR1 SQVTM, CDR2 ANQGSEA. This CDR3 contains 16 residues. The trim removed 0 bases at V and 2 bases at J, leaving 9 bases unmatched. For the CDR3, the DNA is TGCAGCGTTGAAGATCCAACAGCGGGAGAGACCTACGAGCAGTACTTC. It is translated as CSVEDPTAGETYEQYF.

V usage is TRBV6-1 and J usage is TRBJ2-3, with 9 bases identical to TRBD2. V trimming: 4 bases; J trimming: 1 base; junction bases outside the gene matches: 0. CDR3 length: 14 residues. The germline V gene has CDR1 MNHNS and CDR2 SASEGT. The CDR3 DNA is TGTGCCAGCAGTGGACTAGCGGGCACAGATACGCAGTATTTT. Its translation: CASSGLAGTDTQYF.

There are a few counts of this clone. J is TRBJ2-3 and V is TRBV5-8, with TRBD2 matching 11 bases. Trimming at V came to 3 bases and at J to 2 bases, leaving 5 bases not matched to a gene. Germline assignment: CDR1 SGHTS and CDR2 YDEGEE. The CDR3 runs 16 residues. The CDR3 protein is CASSSGTSGTTDTQYF. The DNA of the CDR3 is TGTGCCAGCAGCTCTGGGACTAGCGGAACCACAGATACGCAGTATTTT.

J is TRBJ1-1 and V is TRBV4-1; D is possibly TRBD1 (6 bases). The CDR3 sequence is 14 residues long. Germline CDR1 is MGHRA and CDR2 is YSYEKL. V was pared by 4 bases and J by 4 bases, with 13 bases between. The CDR3 region is CASSPTGGGTEAFF. The CDR3 coding sequence is TGCGCCAGCAGCCCGACAGGCGGGGGCACTGAAGCTTTCTTT.

The chain links TRBV6-6 to TRBJ2-7; D is undetermined. The CDR3 runs to 13 residues. CDR1 is MNHNY and CDR2 is SVGAGI in the germline V gene (reference sequence). Trimming stripped 0 bases from V and 4 bases from J, with 7 bases between. CDR3 bases: TGTGCCAGCAGTTACTCTAACTCATACGAGCAGTACTTC. Its protein is CASSYSNSYEQYF.

The chain links TRBV30 to TRBJ1-1; 11 nucleotides line up with TRBD1. The CDR3 loop spans 15 amino acids. V shed 2 bases and J 5 bases; nucleotides not matched to a gene: 7. CDR1 and CDR2 from the germline V gene are GTSNPN and SVGIG (reference sequence). The CDR3 spells CAWSTAGTGGTEAFF. In DNA, the CDR3 is TGTGCCTGGAGTACAGCCGGGACAGGGGGAACTGAAGCTTTCTTT.

The rearrangement links TRBV7-2 to TRBJ2-7, with 9 bases fitting TRBD2. V lost 2 bases, J lost 7 bases, and 6 bases stayed unmatched. The CDR3 loop spans 14 amino acids. CDR1 and CDR2 from the germline V gene are SGHTA and FQGNSA. The CDR3 loop is CASSLQAGGAEQYF. CDR3 DNA: TGTGCCAGCAGCTTACAAGCGGGAGGTGCGGAGCAGTACTTC.